This T cell receptor beta chain was sequenced during a study of T cell repertoires in cytomegalovirus infection (dated by TCRdb to the late 2010s). Regarding the complete study: Because public TCR beta signatures pointed to carriage of CMV infection together with the matching HLA type, the HLA type of each donor mattered for the analysis.

As encoded in the germline V gene, CDR1 is SGHVS while CDR2 is FQNEAQ. V lost 4 bases and J lost 4 bases; the stretch between them is 8 bases long. The CDR3 starts with the cysteine, ends with the phenylalanine, and has 13 residues. The read is trimmed to its CDR3 DNA, 39 bases read in frame from base 1. The research as a whole found: In the ex vivo response, HLA-C-restricted CMV-specific TCR beta clonotypes were dominant, and in two of eight donors the single most frequent clonotype came from this HLA-C-restricted group. In both this cohort and an independent cohort of a few hundred donors, the cumulative frequency of public TCR beta family members distinguished carriers of CMV infection plus the relevant HLA type.

In its sample, this clonotype was seen many times. Its cognate antigen has yet to be identified. Base qualities are not at hand, and no much larger clone is one base apart. The reads were generated on an Illumina HiSeq 1500. TCRdb reprocessing: public reads trimmed at Q25 with fastp, clones called with MiXCR, in-frame beta chains kept. Each CDR3 protein appears once, grouped with its most common genes and DNA. Counted in this sample were roughly 250,000 distinct CDR3 sequences; over 9% of them appeared once. The ten largest clonotypes hold roughly 1.7% of the sample. The source material was PBMCs. The rearrangement joined TRBV7-8 to TRBJ1-3, with no confidently assigned D gene. This receptor was identified in a human donor in good health (CMV status not recorded). Some clones in this sample may be carry-over from other donors' samples. The CDR3 protein is CASSYNPGNTIYF. DNA sequence: TGTGCCAGCAGCTACAACCCGGGAAACACCATATATTTT. The full variable domain, completed from the reference TRBV7-8 and TRBJ1-3 proteins outside the CDR3, reads GAGVSQSPRYKVAKRGQDVALRCDPISGHVSLFWYQQALGQGPEFLTYFQNEAQLDKSGLPSDRFFAERPEGSVSTLKIQRTQQEDSAVYLCASSYNPGNTIYFGEGSWLTVV.